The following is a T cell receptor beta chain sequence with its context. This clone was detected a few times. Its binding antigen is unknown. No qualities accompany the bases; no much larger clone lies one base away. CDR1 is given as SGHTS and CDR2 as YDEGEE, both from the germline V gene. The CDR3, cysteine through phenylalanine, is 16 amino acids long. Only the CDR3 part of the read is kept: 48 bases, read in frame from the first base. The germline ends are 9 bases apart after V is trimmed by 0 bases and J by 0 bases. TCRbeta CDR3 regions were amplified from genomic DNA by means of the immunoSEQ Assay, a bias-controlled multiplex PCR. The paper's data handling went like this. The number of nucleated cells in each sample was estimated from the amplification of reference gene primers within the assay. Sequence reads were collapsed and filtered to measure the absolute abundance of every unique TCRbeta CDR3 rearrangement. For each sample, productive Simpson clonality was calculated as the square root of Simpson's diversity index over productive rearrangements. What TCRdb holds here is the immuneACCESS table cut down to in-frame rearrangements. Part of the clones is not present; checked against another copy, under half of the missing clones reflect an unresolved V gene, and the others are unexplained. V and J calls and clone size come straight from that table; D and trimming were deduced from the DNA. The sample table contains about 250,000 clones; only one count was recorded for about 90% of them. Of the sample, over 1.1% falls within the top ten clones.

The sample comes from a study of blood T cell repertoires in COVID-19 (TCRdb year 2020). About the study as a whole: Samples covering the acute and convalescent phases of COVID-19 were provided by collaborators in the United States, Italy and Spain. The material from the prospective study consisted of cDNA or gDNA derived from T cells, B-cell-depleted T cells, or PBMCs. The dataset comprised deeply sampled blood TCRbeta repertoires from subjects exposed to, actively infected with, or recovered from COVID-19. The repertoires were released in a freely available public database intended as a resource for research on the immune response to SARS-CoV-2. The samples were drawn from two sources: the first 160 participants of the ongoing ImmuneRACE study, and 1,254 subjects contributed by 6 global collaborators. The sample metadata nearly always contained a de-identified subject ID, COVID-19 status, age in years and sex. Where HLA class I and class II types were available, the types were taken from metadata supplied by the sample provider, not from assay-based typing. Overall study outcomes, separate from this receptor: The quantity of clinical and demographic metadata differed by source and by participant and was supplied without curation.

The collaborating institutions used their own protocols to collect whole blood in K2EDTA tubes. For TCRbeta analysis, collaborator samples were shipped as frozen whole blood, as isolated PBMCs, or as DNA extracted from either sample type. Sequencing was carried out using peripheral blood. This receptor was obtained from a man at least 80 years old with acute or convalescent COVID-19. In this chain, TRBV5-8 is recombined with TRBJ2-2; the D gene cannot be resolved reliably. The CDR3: CASSLGRIANTGELFF. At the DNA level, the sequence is TGTGCCAGCAGCTTGGGTAGAATTGCGAACACCGGGGAGCTGTTTTTT.